This T cell receptor (beta chain) was retrieved from a study of blood T cell repertoires in COVID-19. Enrolled during active infection, Seattle patients were then followed longitudinally. Germline-derived CDR1 and CDR2 are LGHDT and YNNKEL (reference sequence). The CDR3 is 14 amino acids. Trimming stripped 1 base from V and 2 bases from J, with 8 bases between. TCRdb's table, derived via immunoSEQ multiplex PCR, lists solely in-frame clones and lacks some. The repertoire includes over 100,000 clones, around 90% of them detected once, and more than 5% sits in the top ten. This TCR derives from a woman between 50 and 59 years old with COVID-19, enrolled during active disease. The chain links TRBV3-1 (or the pseudogene TRBV3-2) to TRBJ1-1; D is uncertain. Sequenced input: peripheral blood. CDR3 sequence: CASSQGYSNTEAFF. The CDR3 region has the DNA TGTGCCAGCAGCCAAGGCTACAGCAACACTGAAGCTTTCTTT.